This T cell receptor (beta chain) originates from a study of beta chain features in type 1 diabetes. Study background: There were around 110 million sorted cells examined across all samples.

This clone was detected only a few times. Its antigen is still unknown. Overall study results and limits: A moderate, significant TCRB CDR3 shortening appeared in type 1 diabetes across four CD4+ subsets.

The isolated RNA, all of it, was reverse transcribed, so expressed TCRB transcripts were what got sequenced. Some clones are missing from TCRdb's copy, which holds only in-frame ones; the method was immunoSEQ multiplex PCR. Seen here are hundreds of thousands of clones, roughly 15% observed once, and the top ten hold about 0.02%. The germline V gene has CDR1 SGHTA and CDR2 FQGNSA. The V and J ends lost 6 bases and 2 bases respectively, with 11 bases between them. This CDR3 has 14 residues. What was sequenced was naive CD4+ T cells from blood. The V and J genes are TRBV7-2 and TRBJ1-5; D gene ambiguous. This TCR came from a woman in her late teens or twenties in good health. This chain's CDR3 is CASSSSGGNQPQHF. CDR3 sequence (DNA): TGTGCCAGCAGTTCCTCCGGAGGCAATCAGCCCCAGCATTTT.